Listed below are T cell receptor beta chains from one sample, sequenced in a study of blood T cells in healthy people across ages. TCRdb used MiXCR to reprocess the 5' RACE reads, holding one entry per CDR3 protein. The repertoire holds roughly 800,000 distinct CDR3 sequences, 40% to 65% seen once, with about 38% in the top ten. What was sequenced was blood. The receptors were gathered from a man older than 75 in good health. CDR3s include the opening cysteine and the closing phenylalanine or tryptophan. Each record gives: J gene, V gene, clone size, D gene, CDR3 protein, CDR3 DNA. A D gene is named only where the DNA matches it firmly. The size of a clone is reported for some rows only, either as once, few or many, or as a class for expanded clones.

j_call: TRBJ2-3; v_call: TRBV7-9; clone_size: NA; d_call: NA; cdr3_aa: CASSFIEAGHRYAYF; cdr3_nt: TGTGCCAGCAGCTTTATAGAGGCGGGACACAGATACGCGTATTTT
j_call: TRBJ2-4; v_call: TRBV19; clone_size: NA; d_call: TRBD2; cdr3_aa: CASRSMGLAGEEYF; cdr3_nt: TGTGCCAGTAGATCGATGGGACTAGCGGGAGAGGAGTACTTC
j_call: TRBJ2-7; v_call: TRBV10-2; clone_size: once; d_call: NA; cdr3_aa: CASLDPSKSYEQYF; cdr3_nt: TGCGCCAGCCTCGACCCCTCCAAAAGCTACGAGCAGTACTTC
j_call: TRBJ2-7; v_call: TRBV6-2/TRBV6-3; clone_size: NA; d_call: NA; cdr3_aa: CASSLPTGAYEQYF; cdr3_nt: TGTGCCAGCAGTCTTCCTACCGGAGCCTACGAGCAGTACTTC
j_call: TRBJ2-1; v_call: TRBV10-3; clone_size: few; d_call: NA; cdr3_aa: CAIRDGSSYNEQFF; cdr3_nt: TGTGCCATCCGGGACGGAAGCTCCTACAATGAGCAGTTCTTC
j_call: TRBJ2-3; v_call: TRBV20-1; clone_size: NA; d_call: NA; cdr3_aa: CSARGLRDFTDTQYF; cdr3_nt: TGCAGTGCTAGAGGCTTGCGGGACTTCACAGATACGCAGTATTTT
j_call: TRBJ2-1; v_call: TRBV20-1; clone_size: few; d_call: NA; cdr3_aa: CSASRAVLSYNEQFF; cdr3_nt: TGCAGTGCTTCCCGGGCAGTTCTCTCCTACAATGAGCAGTTCTTC
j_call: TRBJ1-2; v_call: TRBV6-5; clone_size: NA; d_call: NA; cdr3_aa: CASSYWPIGVVLDYGYTF; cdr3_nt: TGTGCCAGCAGTTACTGGCCTATAGGGGTGGTTTTGGACTATGGCTACACCTTC
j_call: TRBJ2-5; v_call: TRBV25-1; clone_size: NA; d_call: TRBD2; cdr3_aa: CASSEGREGLGETQYF; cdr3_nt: TGTGCCAGCAGTGAGGGTCGGGAGGGCCTTGGGGAGACCCAGTACTTC
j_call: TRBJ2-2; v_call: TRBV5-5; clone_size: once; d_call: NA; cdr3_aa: CASSRPGSNTGELFF; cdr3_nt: TGTGCCAGCAGCCGGCCGGGGTCGAACACCGGGGAGCTGTTTTTT
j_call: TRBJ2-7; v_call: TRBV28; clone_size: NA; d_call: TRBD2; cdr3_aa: CASNLDLAGSYEQYF; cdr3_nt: TGTGCCAGCAATCTGGACCTAGCGGGGTCCTACGAGCAGTACTTC
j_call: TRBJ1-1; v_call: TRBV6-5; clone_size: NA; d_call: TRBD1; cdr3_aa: CASSYRTGGGTEAFF; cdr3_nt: TGTGCCAGCAGTTACCGCACAGGGGGCGGCACTGAAGCTTTCTTT
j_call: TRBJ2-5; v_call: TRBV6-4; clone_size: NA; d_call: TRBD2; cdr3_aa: CASSGTSGPQETQYF; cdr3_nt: TGTGCCAGCAGTGGGACTAGCGGGCCGCAAGAGACCCAGTACTTC
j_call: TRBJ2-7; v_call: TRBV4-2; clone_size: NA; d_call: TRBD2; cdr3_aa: CASSQAGREGGEQYF; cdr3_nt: TGTGCCAGCAGCCAAGCTGGGCGGGAGGGCGGCGAGCAGTACTTC
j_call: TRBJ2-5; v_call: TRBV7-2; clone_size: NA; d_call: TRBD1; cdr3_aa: CASTPPQGAQETQYF; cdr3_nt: TGTGCCAGCACTCCTCCACAGGGGGCCCAAGAGACCCAGTACTTC
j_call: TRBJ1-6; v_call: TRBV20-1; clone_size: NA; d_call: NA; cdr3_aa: CSARDSGLGAYNSPLHF; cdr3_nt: TGCAGTGCTAGAGATTCGGGCCTTGGGGCGTATAATTCACCCCTCCACTTT
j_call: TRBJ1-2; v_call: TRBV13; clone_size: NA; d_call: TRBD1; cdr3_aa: CASSHRRTGGDNYGYTF; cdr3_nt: TGTGCCAGCAGCCACCGAAGGACAGGGGGAGATAACTATGGCTACACCTTC
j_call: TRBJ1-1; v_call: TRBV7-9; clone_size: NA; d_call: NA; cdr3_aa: CASSLEINMNTEAFF; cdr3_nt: TGTGCCAGCAGCTTGGAGATAAATATGAACACTGAAGCTTTCTTT
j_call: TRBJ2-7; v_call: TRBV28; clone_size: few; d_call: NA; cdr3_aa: CAILGRYEQYF; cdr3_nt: TGTGCCATCTTGGGGCGGTACGAGCAGTACTTC
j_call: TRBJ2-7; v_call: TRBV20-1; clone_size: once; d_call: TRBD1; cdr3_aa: CSAPLPGQGSYEQYF; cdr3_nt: TGCAGTGCGCCCTTACCGGGACAGGGGTCCTACGAGCAGTACTTC
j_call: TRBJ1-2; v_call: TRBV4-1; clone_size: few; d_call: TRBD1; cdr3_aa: CASSQDFGQGDYGYTF; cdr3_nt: TGCGCCAGCAGCCAAGATTTCGGACAGGGTGACTATGGCTACACCTTC
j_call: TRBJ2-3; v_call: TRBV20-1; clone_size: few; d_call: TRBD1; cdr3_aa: CSATTGESSTDTQYF; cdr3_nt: TGCAGTGCTACCACAGGGGAGTCTAGCACAGATACGCAGTATTTT
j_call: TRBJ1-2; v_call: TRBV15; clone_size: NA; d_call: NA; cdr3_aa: CATSRMEGNYGYTF; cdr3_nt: TGTGCCACCAGCCGCATGGAGGGGAACTATGGCTACACCTTC
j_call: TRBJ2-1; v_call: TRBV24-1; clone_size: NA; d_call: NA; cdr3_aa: CATGGGSLDEQFF; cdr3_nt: TGTGCCACCGGGGGCGGGAGTTTGGATGAGCAGTTCTTC
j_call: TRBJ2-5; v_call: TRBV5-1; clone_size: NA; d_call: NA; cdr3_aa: CASSLEGTPGPETQYF; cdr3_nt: TGCGCCAGCAGCTTGGAGGGTACCCCGGGTCCGGAGACCCAGTACTTC
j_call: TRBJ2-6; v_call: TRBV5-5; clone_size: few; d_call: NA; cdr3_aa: CASSSGSTGANVLTF; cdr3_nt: TGTGCCAGCAGCTCTGGGTCAACAGGGGCCAACGTCCTGACTTTC
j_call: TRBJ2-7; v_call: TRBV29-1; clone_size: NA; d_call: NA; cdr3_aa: CSVVGPGNEQYF; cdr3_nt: TGCAGCGTTGTGGGGCCAGGCAATGAGCAGTACTTC
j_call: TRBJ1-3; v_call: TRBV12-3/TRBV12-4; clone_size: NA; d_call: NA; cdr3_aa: CASSPPGRSGNTIYF; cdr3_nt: TGTGCCAGCAGCCCTCCCGGAAGGTCAGGAAACACCATATATTTT
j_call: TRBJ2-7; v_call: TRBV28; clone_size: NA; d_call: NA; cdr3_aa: CASSLVPGSSYEQYF; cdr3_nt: TGTGCCAGCAGTTTGGTCCCGGGGTCTTCCTACGAGCAGTACTTC
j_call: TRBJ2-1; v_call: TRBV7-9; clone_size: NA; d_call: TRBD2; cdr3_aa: CTSSLAIAGEYNEQFF; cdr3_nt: TGTACCAGCAGCTTAGCAATAGCGGGAGAATACAATGAGCAGTTCTTC
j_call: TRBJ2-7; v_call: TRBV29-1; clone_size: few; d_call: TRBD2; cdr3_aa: CSVAGGSSYNEQYF; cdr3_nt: TGCAGCGTTGCCGGCGGGAGCTCCTACAATGAGCAGTACTTC
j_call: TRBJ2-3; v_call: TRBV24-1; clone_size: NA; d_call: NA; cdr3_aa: CATSDFRGRGTDTQYF; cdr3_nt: TGTGCCACCAGTGATTTCAGGGGAAGAGGCACAGATACGCAGTATTTT
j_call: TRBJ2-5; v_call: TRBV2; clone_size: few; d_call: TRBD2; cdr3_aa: CASTLGLAGLRQETQYF; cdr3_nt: TGTGCCAGCACCTTAGGACTAGCGGGGCTCAGACAAGAGACCCAGTACTTC
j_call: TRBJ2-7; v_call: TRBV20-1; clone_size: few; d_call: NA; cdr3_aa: CSAGMGGADEQYF; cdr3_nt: TGCAGTGCCGGCATGGGGGGTGCGGACGAGCAGTACTTC
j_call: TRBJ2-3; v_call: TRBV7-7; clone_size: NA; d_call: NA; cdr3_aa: CASSEGLATTDTQYF; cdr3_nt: TGTGCTAGCAGCGAGGGACTGGCCACCACAGATACGCAGTATTTT
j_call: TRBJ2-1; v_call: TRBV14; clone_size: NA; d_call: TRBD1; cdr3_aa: CASSRDRGRYPYNEQFF; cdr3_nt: TGTGCCAGCAGCCGAGACAGGGGGCGGTACCCCTACAATGAGCAGTTCTTC
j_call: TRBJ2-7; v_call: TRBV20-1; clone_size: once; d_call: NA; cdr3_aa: CSANPRGLASYNEQYF; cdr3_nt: TGCAGTGCCAATCCCCGGGGTCTAGCGTCTTACAATGAGCAGTACTTC
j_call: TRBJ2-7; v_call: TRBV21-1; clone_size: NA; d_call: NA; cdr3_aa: CASLGEQYF; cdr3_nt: TGTGCCAGCCTGGGCGAGCAGTACTTC
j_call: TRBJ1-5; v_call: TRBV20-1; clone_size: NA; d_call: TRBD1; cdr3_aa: CSASRGQGDQPQHF; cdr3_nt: TGCAGTGCTTCCAGGGGACAGGGCGATCAGCCCCAGCATTTT
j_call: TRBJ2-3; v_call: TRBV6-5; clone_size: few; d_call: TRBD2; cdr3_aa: CASRRPGTSDTDTQYF; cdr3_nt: TGTGCCAGCAGACGACCCGGGACTAGCGACACAGATACGCAGTATTTT
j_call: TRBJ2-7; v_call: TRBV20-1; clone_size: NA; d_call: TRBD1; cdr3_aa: CSARDRANYEQYF; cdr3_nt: TGCAGTGCACGGGACAGGGCGAACTACGAGCAGTACTTC
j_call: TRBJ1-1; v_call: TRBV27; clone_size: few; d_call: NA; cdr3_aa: CASSQGNTEAFF; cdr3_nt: TGTGCCAGCAGTCAGGGGAACACTGAAGCTTTCTTT
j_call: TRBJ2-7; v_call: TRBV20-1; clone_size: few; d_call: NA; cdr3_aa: CSARPSWLGYEQYF; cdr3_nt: TGCAGTGCTAGACCGTCTTGGTTGGGATACGAGCAGTACTTC
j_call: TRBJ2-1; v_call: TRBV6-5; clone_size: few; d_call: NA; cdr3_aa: CASSSDISYNEQFF; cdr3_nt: TGTGCCAGCAGTTCGGATATCTCCTACAATGAGCAGTTCTTC
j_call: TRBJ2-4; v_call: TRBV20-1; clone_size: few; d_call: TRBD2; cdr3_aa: CSAWTSGRGKNIQYF; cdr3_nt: TGCAGTGCTTGGACTAGCGGGAGAGGCAAAAACATTCAGTACTTC
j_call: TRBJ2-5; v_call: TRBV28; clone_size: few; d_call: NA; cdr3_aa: CASSLPGAYQATQYF; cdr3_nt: TGTGCCAGCAGTTTACCCGGGGCTTACCAAGCGACCCAGTACTTC
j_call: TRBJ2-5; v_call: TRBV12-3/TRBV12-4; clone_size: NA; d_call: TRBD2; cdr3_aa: CASRGSGRNEQYF; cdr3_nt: TGTGCCAGCAGGGGTAGCGGGAGGAATGAGCAGTACTTC
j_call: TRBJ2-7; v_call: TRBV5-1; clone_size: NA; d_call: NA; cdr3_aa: CASAHSESYEQYF; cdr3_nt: TGCGCCAGCGCCCACTCCGAGAGTTACGAGCAGTACTTC
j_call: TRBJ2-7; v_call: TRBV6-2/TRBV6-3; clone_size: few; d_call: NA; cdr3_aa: CASRLGLSYEQYF; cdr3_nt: TGTGCCAGCAGACTTGGACTCTCCTACGAGCAGTACTTC
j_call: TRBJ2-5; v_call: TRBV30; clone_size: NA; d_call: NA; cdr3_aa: CAWSPALETQYF; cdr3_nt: TGTGCCTGGAGCCCCGCTTTGGAGACCCAGTACTTC
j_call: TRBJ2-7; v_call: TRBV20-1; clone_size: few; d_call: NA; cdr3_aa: CSALLAEYEQYF; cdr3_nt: TGCAGTGCCCTCCTAGCAGAGTACGAGCAGTACTTC
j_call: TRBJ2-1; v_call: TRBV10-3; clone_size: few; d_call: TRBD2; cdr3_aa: CAISVGLALTEQFF; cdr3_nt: TGTGCCATCAGTGTGGGACTAGCGTTGACTGAGCAGTTCTTC